This TCR beta chain was captured by sequencing in a study of read filtering for tumor transcriptome and immune sequencing. Turning to the study itself: Roughly 8 patients were R-ISS I, roughly 15 were R-ISS II, 7 were R-ISS III. DNase treatment preceded whole-transcriptome library preparation. Per sample, TCR-region reads ranged about 4.05 to 10.27 million by IR-seq, about 85 to 1,400 by RNA-seq.

Every patient had bone marrow sampled while the disease was active. Molecular barcoded adaptors covering alpha/delta and beta/gamma chains were used on approximately 400 ng RNA. TCRdb analysed the reads with MiXCR anew, one entry per CDR3 protein. This sample has 100,000 to 150,000 distinct CDR3 sequences; approximately 12% occur once, and the top ten carry about 11%. The receptor was isolated from a donor at least 40 years old with multiple myeloma. The specimen was a population of CD138-negative cells sorted from bone marrow.

The CDR3 loop is CSVEDQRAGETQYF. CDR3 sequence (DNA): TGCAGCGTTGAAGATCAAAGGGCAGGAGAGACCCAGTACTTC. This chain connects TRBV29-1 to TRBJ2-5; D ambiguous. This CDR3 region has 14 residues. V was cut by 0 bases and J by 4 bases, with 12 bases left in between. The germline gives CDR1 SQVTM, CDR2 ANQGSEA. Using reference TRBV29-1 and TRBJ2-5 for the parts outside the CDR3, the full variable domain is SAVISQKPSRDICQRGTSLTIQCQVDSQVTMMFWYRQQPGQSLTLIATANQGSEATYESGFVIDKFPISRPNLTFSTLTVSNMSPEDSSIYLCSVEDQRAGETQYFGPGTRLLVL.